These 5 T cell receptor beta chains came from one sample sequenced in a study of blood T cell repertoires in COVID-19. The data were produced by immunoSEQ multiplex PCR, yet TCRdb's version contains in-frame clones alone and is incomplete. The table records 9,000 to 10,000 clones, roughly 81% of them present only once. Sequenced input: peripheral blood. The receptors were sampled from a man between 60 and 70 years old with active COVID-19.

The chain carries TRBV7-8 and TRBJ2-5; TRBD1 aligns across 10 bases. The CDR3 is 16 amino acids. Germline values: CDR1 SGHVS, CDR2 FQNEAQ. Trimming removed 6 bases from V and 6 bases from J; junction bases left unmatched: 13. The CDR3 loop is CASRSRAGTGDQTQYF. The CDR3 bases are TGTGCCAGCAGGTCTCGTGCCGGGACAGGGGATCAGACCCAGTACTTC.

The chain uses TRBV19 and TRBJ2-2; D gene ambiguous. Trimming left V 3 bases short and J 3 bases short, with 8 bases between. Per germline, CDR1 LNHDA and CDR2 SQIVND (reference sequence). There are 14 residues in the CDR3. The CDR3 sequence: CASSIDADTGELFF. The CDR3 DNA is TGTGCCAGTAGTATCGATGCGGACACCGGGGAGCTGTTTTTT.

The chain links TRBV7-9 to TRBJ2-5; TRBD1 matches 9 bases. In germline, CDR1 is SEHNR, CDR2 FQNEAQ (reference sequence). The CDR3 is 14 residues long. Trimming cost V 7 bases and J 5 bases; bases outside gene matches: 8. The CDR3 is CASIESGTGETQYF. As DNA, the CDR3 is TGTGCCAGCATCGAATCCGGGACAGGGGAGACCCAGTACTTC.

V gene TRBV5-1 combines with J gene TRBJ2-7, with TRBD1 matching 9 bases. Per germline, CDR1 SGHRS and CDR2 YFSETQ. V lost 4 bases and J lost 5; bases outside the gene matches: 13. CDR3 length: 16 amino acids. DNA for the CDR3: TGCGCCAGCAGCGCTGCCTGGACAGGGGCTGACGACGAGCAGTACTTC. Translated: CASSAAWTGADDEQYF.

V is TRBV27 and J is TRBJ2-7; the D gene is possibly TRBD2 (6 bases). Trimming cost V 3 bases and J 1 base, with 16 bases left between them. The CDR3 length is 16 residues. Looked up from germline, CDR1 is MNHEY and CDR2 is SMNVEV (reference sequence). CDR3 residues: CASSFTRGTVSYEQYF. In nucleotides, the CDR3 is TGTGCCAGCAGTTTCACCCGCGGGACTGTTTCCTACGAGCAGTACTTC.